Below, 13 T cell receptor beta chains from the same sample are listed, as sequenced in a study of cytomegalovirus exposure and HLA in healthy donors. Researchers ran the PCR with 60 Vbeta and 13 Jbeta primers. Profiled with immunoSEQ multiplex PCR; TCRdb holds only in-frame clones, not every one. This table holds about 150,000 clones, over 70% found once. Sequencing was performed on PBMCs. These receptors were obtained from a woman aged 40 to 50 in good health and CMV-seronegative.

The chain employs TRBV11-2 and TRBJ1-2, with D possibly TRBD1 on 6 matching bases. This CDR3 is 13 amino acids long. V gave up 5 bases and J gave up 3 bases, with 10 bases separating them. Germline lookup yields CDR1 SGHAT and CDR2 FQNNGV. The CDR3 protein is CASSRDRHYGYTF. In DNA form, the CDR3 reads TGTGCCAGCAGCCGCGACAGGCACTATGGCTACACCTTC.

The chain recombines TRBV4-2 with TRBJ2-3, with TRBD1 identical over 8 bases. Losses at the gene ends were 4 bases for V and 2 bases for J; bases not matched to a gene: 8. Germline CDR1 LGHNA, CDR2 YNFKEQ. The length of the CDR3 is 16 residues. The CDR3 DNA is TGTGCCAGCAGCCGTGTCCGGGACAGGAACACAGATACGCAGTATTTT. It yields the protein CASSRVRDRNTDTQYF.

The chain couples TRBV10-3 to TRBJ1-1; possible D gene TRBD1, 6 bases. This CDR3 comprises 14 residues. V dropped 3 bases and J dropped 8 bases, with 16 bases sitting between them. Germline CDR1 and CDR2: ENHRY and SYGVKD. The chain's CDR3 is CAISDSGAGTEAFF. Here the CDR3 DNA reads TGTGCCATCAGTGACTCCGGGGCAGGGACAGAAGCTTTCTTT.

CDR3 loop: CSVTGTGSHEQYF. The CDR3 DNA is TGCAGCGTAACCGGGACAGGGTCCCACGAGCAGTACTTC. The rearrangement uses TRBV29-1 and TRBJ2-7, with 9 nucleotides matching TRBD1. The CDR3 is 13 residues long. CDR1 and CDR2 from the germline V gene are SQVTM and ANQGSEA. With 6 bases clipped from V and 5 bases from J, the junction kept 8 bases outside the gene matches.

This chain connects TRBV7-9 to TRBJ2-1; the match to TRBD2 covers 8 bases. V lost 5 bases and J lost 4; bases outside the gene matches: 10. The CDR3 is 16 amino acids. Germline-derived CDR1 and CDR2 are SEHNR and FQNEAQ (reference sequence). In DNA, the CDR3 is TGTGCCAGCAGCGCCCGCTCGGGACTAGTGTACAATGAGCAGTTCTTC. This sequence encodes CASSARSGLVYNEQFF.

This chain joins TRBV19 and TRBJ1-5, with D perhaps matching TRBD1 (5 bases). The CDR3 loop spans 14 amino acids. Germline loops: CDR1 LNHDA, CDR2 SQIVND (reference sequence). V was shortened by 3 bases and J by 2 bases, with 8 bases between the two germline ends. The CDR3 protein is CASSIQGGNQPQHF. In nucleotides, the CDR3 is TGTGCCAGTAGTATCCAGGGCGGCAATCAGCCCCAGCATTTT.

Concerning this clone: A read error may produce the germline difference seen at one junction end. The rearrangement links TRBV28 to TRBJ2-1; 8 positions match TRBD1. There are 13 residues in the CDR3. Germline V CDR1 and CDR2: MDHEN, SYDVKM. CDR3 nucleotide sequence: TGTGCCAGCAGTTTAGCGGGACAGGATCAAAAGATCTTC. It codes for CASSLAGQDQKIF.

V gene TRBV16 combines with J gene TRBJ2-7, with D possibly being TRBD1 (5 bases). Germline CDR1 and CDR2: KGHSY and FQNENV. Trimming removed 2 bases at V and 3 bases at J, with 14 bases between. The CDR3 is 15 amino acids. The CDR3 loop is CASSQEGQLFYEQYF. Here the CDR3 DNA reads TGTGCCAGCAGCCAAGAAGGACAACTCTTCTACGAGCAGTACTTC.

The gene calls are TRBV29-1 and TRBJ2-5; no reliable D call. This CDR3 spans 10 amino acids. Trimming took off 4 bases at V and 5 bases at J, with 5 bases between the two ends. Germline V gene lookup returns CDR1 SQVTM and CDR2 ANQGSEA. As DNA, the CDR3 is TGCAGCGTTGCCGAGGAGACCCAGTACTTC. This gives the protein CSVAEETQYF.

This sequence joins TRBV4-1 and TRBJ1-4, with 11 positions matching TRBD1. The CDR3 length is 16 residues. CDR1 MGHRA and CDR2 YSYEKL come from the germline V gene. Losses at the gene ends were 1 base for V and 7 bases for J; bases not matched to a gene: 5. The CDR3 DNA follows: TGCGCCAGCAGCCAAGGTCCGGGACAGGGGGGTGAAAAACTGTTTTTT. This sequence encodes CASSQGPGQGGEKLFF.

The table lists this clone with a few counts. CDR3 bases: TGTGCCAGCAGCTCGCCAACAGGGGGGGATGGCTACACCTTC. It yields the protein CASSSPTGGDGYTF. V gene TRBV7-8 combines with J gene TRBJ1-2; 8 nucleotides align to TRBD1. CDR3 length: 14 residues. Germline CDR1 reads SGHVS; CDR2 reads FQNEAQ. With 4 bases clipped from V and 6 bases from J, the junction kept 7 bases outside the gene matches.

In this sample, this clone turned up once. This chain links TRBV9 with TRBJ2-7, with D unresolved. The germline V and J ends were trimmed by 0 bases and 3 bases, with 10 bases remaining between them. The CDR3 consists of 14 residues. The germline CDR1 and CDR2 sequences are SGDLS and YYNGEE. The chain's CDR3 is CASSVARSSYEQYF. For the CDR3, the DNA is TGTGCCAGCAGCGTAGCTAGGTCTAGCTACGAGCAGTACTTC.

This clone was seen just once. V usage is TRBV9 and J usage is TRBJ2-1, with D perhaps matching TRBD1 (5 bases). The CDR3 spans 13 residues. Trimming removed 4 bases from V and 7 bases from J, with 12 bases in between. Germline V gives CDR1 SGDLS, CDR2 YYNGEE. The CDR3 sequence is CASSPRARNEQFF. CDR3 in DNA: TGTGCCAGCAGCCCCAGGGCGCGAAATGAGCAGTTCTTC.